This is a list of T cell receptor beta chains from one sample in a study of CD8+ T cells in alopecia areata. Assay used: immunoSEQ multiplex PCR; TCRdb lists only in-frame clones, some missing. The data contain about 110,000 clones, approximately 60% of them singletons. Sequences were obtained from CD8+ T cells sorted from blood. These receptors originate from a human donor in good health. Each CDR3 is given with its conserved first and last residue. Fields, in order: V gene, D gene, J gene, clone size, CDR3 protein, CDR3 DNA. The D gene is left open where the match is weak. A row's size may be missing; if present it is once, few, many or a size class.

V: TRBV28
D: .
J: TRBJ1-1
size: .
CDR3: CASTPFVRVSEAFF
DNA: TGTGCCAGCACCCCTTTTGTAAGGGTCAGTGAAGCTTTCTTT

V: TRBV6-1
D: .
J: TRBJ1-2
size: .
CDR3: CASSEEGLGILNYGYTF
DNA: TGTGCCAGCAGTGAGGAAGGATTGGGCATCCTTAACTATGGCTACACCTTC

V: TRBV5-6
D: .
J: TRBJ1-4
size: once
CDR3: CASSLEQGNEKLFF
DNA: TGTGCCAGCAGCTTGGAACAGGGTAATGAAAAACTGTTTTTT

V: TRBV2
D: .
J: TRBJ2-7
size: .
CDR3: CALGEQAYEQYF
DNA: TGTGCCCTGGGCGAACAGGCCTACGAGCAGTACTTC

V: TRBV5-6
D: .
J: TRBJ2-1
size: .
CDR3: CASSLVNNEQFF
DNA: TGTGCCAGCAGCTTGGTCAACAATGAGCAGTTCTTC

V: TRBV5-6
D: .
J: TRBJ2-7
size: .
CDR3: CASSLVGLDEQYF
DNA: TGTGCCAGCAGCTTGGTAGGGCTTGACGAGCAGTACTTC

V: TRBV30
D: .
J: TRBJ2-7
size: .
CDR3: CAWSVAGYEQYF
DNA: TGTGCCTGGAGTGTTGCAGGCTACGAGCAGTACTTC

V: TRBV29-1
D: .
J: TRBJ2-3
size: .
CDR3: CSVDWGLIDGGTDTQYF
DNA: TGCAGCGTTGACTGGGGGCTAATAGACGGCGGCACAGATACGCAGTATTTT

V: TRBV25-1
D: .
J: TRBJ2-5
size: once
CDR3: CASSASEQYF
DNA: TGTGCCAGCAGCGCGAGTGAGCAGTACTTC

V: TRBV7-8
D: .
J: TRBJ2-7
size: .
CDR3: CASSPVDRAYEQYF
DNA: TGTGCCAGCAGCCCCGTGGATCGGGCATACGAGCAGTACTTC

V: TRBV9
D: .
J: TRBJ2-3
size: .
CDR3: CASSVRGQLTDTQYF
DNA: TGTGCCAGCAGCGTAAGAGGACAGCTCACAGATACGCAGTATTTT

V: TRBV6-5
D: .
J: TRBJ1-1
size: once
CDR3: CASSPRDNTITEAFF
DNA: TGTGCCAGCAGTCCCCGGGATAACACAATCACTGAAGCTTTCTTT

V: TRBV6-5
D: TRBD1
J: TRBJ1-1
size: .
CDR3: CASSGSGGYTEAFF
DNA: TGTGCCAGCAGCGGATCAGGGGGGTACACTGAAGCTTTCTTT

V: TRBV2
D: .
J: TRBJ1-2
size: once
CDR3: CASSEGDVAYGYTF
DNA: TGTGCCAGCAGTGAAGGGGACGTAGCCTATGGCTACACCTTC

V: TRBV15
D: .
J: TRBJ2-5
size: .
CDR3: CATSSYRAPQETQYF
DNA: TGTGCCACCAGCTCCTACAGGGCGCCACAAGAGACCCAGTACTTC

V: TRBV5-1
D: TRBD1
J: TRBJ2-7
size: few
CDR3: CASSLGDSSYEQYF
DNA: TGCGCCAGCAGCTTGGGGGACAGCTCCTACGAGCAGTACTTC

V: TRBV6-5
D: TRBD2
J: TRBJ2-7
size: .
CDR3: CASSYLASGRYEQYF
DNA: TGTGCCAGCAGTTACCTGGCTAGCGGACGCTACGAGCAGTACTTC

V: TRBV4-1
D: TRBD2
J: TRBJ2-1
size: .
CDR3: CASSQEYSGGAYEQFF
DNA: TGCGCCAGCAGCCAAGAGTACAGCGGGGGGGCTTATGAGCAGTTCTTC

V: TRBV4-2
D: .
J: TRBJ2-7
size: .
CDR3: CASSLDGYYEQYF
DNA: TGTGCCAGCAGCTTGGACGGTTACTACGAGCAGTACTTC

V: TRBV19
D: TRBD1
J: TRBJ1-5
size: few
CDR3: CASRPGGYSNQPQHF
DNA: TGTGCCAGTAGACCAGGGGGCTATAGCAATCAGCCCCAGCATTTT

V: TRBV13
D: TRBD2
J: TRBJ2-1
size: .
CDR3: CATTSGGANYNEQFF
DNA: TGTGCCACCACTAGCGGGGGGGCTAATTACAATGAGCAGTTCTTC

V: TRBV15
D: .
J: TRBJ2-7
size: .
CDR3: CATSRSTGQYEQYF
DNA: TGTGCCACCAGCAGATCCACAGGACAATACGAGCAGTACTTC

V: TRBV9
D: .
J: TRBJ2-5
size: .
CDR3: CASSVSGQETQYF
DNA: TGTGCCAGCAGCGTATCGGGTCAAGAGACCCAGTACTTC

V: TRBV9
D: TRBD2
J: TRBJ2-7
size: .
CDR3: CASSAGGSEQYF
DNA: TGTGCCAGCAGCGCCGGGGGGAGCGAGCAGTACTTC

V: TRBV9
D: .
J: TRBJ1-6
size: .
CDR3: CASSVGGERNSPLHF
DNA: TGTGCCAGCAGCGTAGGGGGGGAACGTAATTCACCCCTCCACTTT

V: TRBV5-1
D: TRBD1
J: TRBJ2-1
size: .
CDR3: CASSDRDRGLNEQFF
DNA: TGCGCCAGCAGCGACCGGGACAGGGGATTGAATGAGCAGTTCTTC